This TCR beta chain derives from a study of cytomegalovirus exposure and HLA in healthy donors. As for the study in general: Tens of millions of unique TCRs from HLA-typed donors were held in an early release of data. Study-wide points: Usually a TCR sequence was rare, but some public TCRs were found in many donors.

The PCR was carried out with 60 Vbeta primers and 13 Jbeta primers. Sequencing was performed with immunoSEQ multiplex PCR; in TCRdb, only in-frame clones are kept and a portion is missing. This repertoire shows 95,000 to 100,000 clones, about 80% found once; its top ten account for roughly 2%. For this clone: Its specificity is not known.

Sequenced: PBMCs. The source of this sequence is a man aged 40-55 years in good health and CMV-seronegative.

The CDR3, as DNA: TGTGCCAGCAGCCCGGGGGGTGGGACTCTAAGGGGGACCCAGTACTTC. It specifies CASSPGGGTLRGTQYF. The chain couples TRBV7-2 to TRBJ2-5, with 7 bases matching TRBD2. Germline values: CDR1 SGHTA, CDR2 FQGNSA. V gave up 5 bases and J gave up 7 bases; unmatched junction bases: 16. The CDR3 has 16 amino acids. The full variable domain, in which reference TRBV7-2 and TRBJ2-5 provide the parts outside the CDR3, is GAGVSQSPSNKVTEKGKDVELRCDPISGHTALYWYRQSLGQGLEFLIYFQGNSAPDKSGLPSDRFSAERTGGSVSTLTIQRTQQEDSAVYLCASSPGGGTLRGTQYFGPGTRLLVL.